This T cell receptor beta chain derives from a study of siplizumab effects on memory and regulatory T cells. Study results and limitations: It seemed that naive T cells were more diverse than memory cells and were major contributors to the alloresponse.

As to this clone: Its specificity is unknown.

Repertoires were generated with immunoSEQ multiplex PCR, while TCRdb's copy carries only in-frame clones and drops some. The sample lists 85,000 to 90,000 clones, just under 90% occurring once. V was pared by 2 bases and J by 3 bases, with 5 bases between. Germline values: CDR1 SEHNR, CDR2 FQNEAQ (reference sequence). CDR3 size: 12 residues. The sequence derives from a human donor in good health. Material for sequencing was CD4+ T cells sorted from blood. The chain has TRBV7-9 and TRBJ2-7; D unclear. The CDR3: CASSLIGYEQYF. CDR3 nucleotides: TGTGCCAGCAGCTTAATCGGCTACGAGCAGTACTTC. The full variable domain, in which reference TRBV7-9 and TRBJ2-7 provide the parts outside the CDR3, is DTGVSQNPRHKITKRGQNVTFRCDPISEHNRLYWYRQTLGQGPEFLTYFQNEAQLEKSRLLSDRFSAERPKGSFSTLEIQRTEQGDSAMYLCASSLIGYEQYFGPGTRLTVT.